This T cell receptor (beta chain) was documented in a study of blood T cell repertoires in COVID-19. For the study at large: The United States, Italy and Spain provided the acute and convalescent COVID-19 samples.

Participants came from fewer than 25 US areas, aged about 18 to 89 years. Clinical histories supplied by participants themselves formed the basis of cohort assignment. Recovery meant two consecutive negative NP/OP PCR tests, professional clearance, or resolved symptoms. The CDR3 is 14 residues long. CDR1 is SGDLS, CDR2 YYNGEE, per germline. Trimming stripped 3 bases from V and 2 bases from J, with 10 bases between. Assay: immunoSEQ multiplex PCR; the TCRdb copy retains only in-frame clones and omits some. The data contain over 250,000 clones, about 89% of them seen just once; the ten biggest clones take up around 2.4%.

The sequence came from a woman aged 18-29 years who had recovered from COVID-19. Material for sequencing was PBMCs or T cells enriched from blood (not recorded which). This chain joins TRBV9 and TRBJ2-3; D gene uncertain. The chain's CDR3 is CASSETLPTDTQYF. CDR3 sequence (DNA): TGTGCCAGCAGCGAGACTTTGCCCACAGATACGCAGTATTTT.